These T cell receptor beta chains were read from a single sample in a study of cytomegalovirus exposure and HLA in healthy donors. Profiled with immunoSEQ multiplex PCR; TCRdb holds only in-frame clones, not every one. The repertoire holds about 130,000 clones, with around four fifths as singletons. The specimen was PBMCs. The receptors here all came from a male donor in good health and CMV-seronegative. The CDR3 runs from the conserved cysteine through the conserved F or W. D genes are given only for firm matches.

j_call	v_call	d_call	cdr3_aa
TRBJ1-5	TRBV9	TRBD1	CASSGNRDRVVSNQPQHF
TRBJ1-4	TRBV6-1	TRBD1	CASRGGSGTGYGEKLFF
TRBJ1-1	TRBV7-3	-	CASSLTGDPGTEAFF
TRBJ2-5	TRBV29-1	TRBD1	CSVVGSGGETQYF
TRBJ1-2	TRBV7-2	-	CASSLPGGINYGYTF
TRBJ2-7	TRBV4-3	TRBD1	CASSQDFAGGYEQYF
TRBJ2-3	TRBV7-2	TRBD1	CASSSGTGRTDTQYF
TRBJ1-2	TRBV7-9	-	CASSRLGLYGYTF
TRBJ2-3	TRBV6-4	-	CASSSGTTSTDTQYF
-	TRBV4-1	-	CASSLSSSGPYEQYF
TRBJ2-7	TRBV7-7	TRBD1	CASSLSLGQSYEQYF
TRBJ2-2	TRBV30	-	CAWSAGTGELFF
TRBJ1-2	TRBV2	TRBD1	CASKRTGYYGYTF
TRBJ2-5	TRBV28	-	CATSAASLQETQYF
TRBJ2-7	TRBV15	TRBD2	CATSPEGGLAGTYEQYF
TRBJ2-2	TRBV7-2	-	CASSRTPGGGQRGELFF
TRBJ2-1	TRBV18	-	CASSLDKSSYNEQFF
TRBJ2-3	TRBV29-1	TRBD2	CSVREGPDTQYF
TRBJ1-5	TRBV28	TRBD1	CASTIFGLRGQGVGWPQHF
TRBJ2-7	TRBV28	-	CASSSPHTRSSYEQYF
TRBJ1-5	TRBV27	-	CASSPRGGWGNQPQHF
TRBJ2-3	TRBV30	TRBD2	CAWRGAGAWTSGGAYTQYF
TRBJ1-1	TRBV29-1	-	CSVEGGQADTEAFF